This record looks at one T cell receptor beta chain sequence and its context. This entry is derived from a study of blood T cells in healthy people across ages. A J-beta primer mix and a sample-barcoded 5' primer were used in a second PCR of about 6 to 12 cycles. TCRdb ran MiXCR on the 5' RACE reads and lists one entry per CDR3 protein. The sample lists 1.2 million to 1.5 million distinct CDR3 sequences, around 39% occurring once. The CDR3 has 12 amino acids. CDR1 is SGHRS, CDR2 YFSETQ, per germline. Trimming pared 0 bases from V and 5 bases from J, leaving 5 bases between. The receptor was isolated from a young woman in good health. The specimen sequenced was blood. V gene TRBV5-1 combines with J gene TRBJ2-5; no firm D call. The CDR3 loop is CASSLVMETQYF. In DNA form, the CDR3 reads TGCGCCAGCAGCTTGGTCATGGAGACCCAGTACTTC.